These 29 T cell receptor beta chains came from one sample sequenced in a study of monozygotic twins with inflammatory bowel disease (dated by TCRdb to the late 2010s). The receptor library was made with 5' RACE. Sequencing was performed on an Illumina HiSeq 2500. The reads were reprocessed in TCRdb, with one entry per CDR3 protein sequence and no accompanying DNA. The sample table on file contains around 230,000 distinct CDR3 sequences. The ten biggest clones cover around 1.5% of the sample. The sequencing sample was made of blood. The source of these receptors is a human donor with ulcerative colitis or Crohn's disease, or a healthy co-twin of an affected twin (not recorded which).

The CDR3 here is CASSLEGGTMNTEAFF. This chain uses TRBV5-1 with TRBJ1-1; the D gene TCRdb calls, TRBD1, cannot be checked with no DNA. From germline, CDR1 is SGHRS and CDR2 YFSETQ. The CDR3 extends over 16 amino acids.

V usage is TRBV7-9 and J usage is TRBJ2-1. In germline, CDR1 is SEHNR, CDR2 FQNEAQ (reference sequence). The CDR3 contains 13 residues. This CDR3 reads CASSPRRDHEQFF.

The CDR3 spells CASSYGTDNYSGAFF. V is TRBV6-5 and J is TRBJ1-1; TCRdb designates TRBD1, a call that cannot be tested without DNA. Germline V gene lookup returns CDR1 MNHEY and CDR2 SVGAGI. This CDR3 is 15 amino acids long.

CDR3 residues: CASSHPTSGGGTDTQYF. The chain employs TRBV5-4 and TRBJ2-3; TCRdb lists TRBD2, though no DNA is available to test this call. Germline V gives CDR1 SGHNT, CDR2 YYREEE (reference sequence). The CDR3 loop spans 17 amino acids. The whole variable domain, filled in from reference TRBV5-4 and TRBJ2-3, reads ETGVTQSPTHLIKTRGQQVTLRCSSQSGHNTVSWYQQALGQGPQFIFQYYREEENGRGNFPPRFSGLQFPNYSSELNVNALELDDSALYLCASSHPTSGGGTDTQYFGPGTRLTVL.

The V call is TRBV29-1, the J call TRBJ2-7; the TCRdb D gene call, TRBD1, has no DNA to confirm it. Per germline, CDR1 SQVTM and CDR2 ANQGSEA. This CDR3 has 12 amino acids. CDR3 amino acids: CSVEGDGYEQYF.

J is TRBJ1-6 and V is TRBV20-1; TCRdb proposes TRBD1, but this gene call is untestable without DNA. There are 14 residues in the CDR3. Germline V gene data show CDR1 as DFQATT and CDR2 as SNEGSKA (reference sequence). CDR3 region: CSARGPLGNSPLHF.

The V and J genes are TRBV9 and TRBJ2-7; checking the TCRdb D call of TRBD1 is not possible without DNA. The CDR3 contains 14 residues. Germline-derived CDR1 and CDR2 are SGDLS and YYNGEE. The CDR3 protein is CASSVGTVAYEQYF.

This rearrangement joins TRBV7-9 to TRBJ2-3; TCRdb's assignment of TRBD1 cannot be checked, as there is no DNA. CDR1 is SEHNR and CDR2 is FQNEAQ in the germline V gene (reference sequence). This CDR3 is 15 amino acids long. CDR3 region: CASSYRGGATDTQYF.

This chain connects TRBV7-3 to TRBJ2-3. The CDR3 runs 14 residues. CDR1 is SGHTA, CDR2 FQGTGA, per germline. The CDR3 here is CASSLNLGTDTQYF.

The V and J genes are TRBV2 and TRBJ1-3; checking the TCRdb D call of TRBD1 is not possible without DNA. From germline, CDR1 is SNHLY and CDR2 FYNNEI. This CDR3 is built from 15 residues. CDR3: CASRTPGRDGNTIYF.

The genes are TRBV27 and TRBJ2-7; TCRdb outputs TRBD1, but without DNA this stays unchecked. The germline gives CDR1 MNHEY, CDR2 SMNVEV (reference sequence). There are 13 residues in the CDR3. CDR3 sequence reads: CASKYREAYEQYF.

The chain carries TRBV5-1 and TRBJ2-1; TCRdb proposes TRBD1, but this gene call is untestable without DNA. The CDR3 runs 15 residues. Germline CDR1 SGHRS, CDR2 YFSETQ. CDR3 sequence reads: CASSFGAPSYNEQFF.

The V call is TRBV7-9, the J call TRBJ2-3; TCRdb designates TRBD1, a call that cannot be tested without DNA. Germline V CDR1 and CDR2: SEHNR, FQNEAQ (reference sequence). CDR3 length equals 15 residues. CDR3 sequence: CASSLAGRAPDTQYF.

The chain carries TRBV20-1 and TRBJ1-4. Germline assignment: CDR1 DFQATT and CDR2 SNEGSKA (reference sequence). The CDR3 is 13 amino acids. The CDR3 region is CSASFSRDEKLFF.

The genes are TRBV6-4 and TRBJ1-4; TCRdb lists TRBD1, though no DNA is available to test this call. The CDR3 is 14 amino acids. Germline CDR1 reads MRHNA; CDR2 reads SNTAGT. The CDR3 spells CASSDPRGWEKLFF.

This sequence joins TRBV5-1 and TRBJ1-2; the TRBD1 assignment by TCRdb is unverifiable without DNA. The CDR3 is 13 residues long. Germline V lookup: CDR1 SGHRS, CDR2 YFSETQ. The CDR3 sequence is CASSEQGIDGYTF.

This chain uses TRBV5-1 with TRBJ2-2; the D call from TCRdb, TRBD1, cannot be confirmed without DNA. The CDR3 totals 14 residues. Germline CDR1 reads SGHRS; CDR2 reads YFSETQ. CDR3 protein: CATSQDTNTGELFF.

The chain carries TRBV15 and TRBJ2-3; TCRdb lists TRBD1, though no DNA is available to test this call. Germline lookup yields CDR1 LNHNV and CDR2 YYDKDF (reference sequence). The CDR3 is 15 residues long. The CDR3 sequence is CATSRSQVPTDTQYF.

V usage is TRBV12-3 or TRBV12-4 and J usage is TRBJ2-2. The CDR3 runs 16 residues. The CDR3: CASSNDVSPNTGELFF.

The rearrangement links TRBV4-1 to TRBJ1-1; the TRBD1 assignment by TCRdb is unverifiable without DNA. The germline gives CDR1 MGHRA, CDR2 YSYEKL. The CDR3 has 18 amino acids. This CDR3 reads CASSQGQTTHRENTEAFF.

The chain uses TRBV12-3 or TRBV12-4 and TRBJ1-4; without DNA, the TCRdb call of TRBD1 cannot be checked. The CDR3 extends over 13 amino acids. CDR3 sequence reads: CASSLVGPEKLFF.

The J gene is TRBJ2-2, the V gene TRBV7-3; as DNA is missing, the TRBD1 call by TCRdb cannot be tested. Germline assignment: CDR1 SGHTA and CDR2 FQGTGA. This CDR3 comprises 16 residues. CDR3: CASSLIPGAYTGELFF. The full variable domain, with the rest looked up from reference TRBV7-3 and TRBJ2-2, is GAGVSQTPSNKVTEKGKYVELRCDPISGHTALYWYRQSLGQGPEFLIYFQGTGAADDSGLPNDRFFAVRPEGSVSTLKIQRTERGDSAVYLCASSLIPGAYTGELFFGEGSRLTVL.

This chain joins TRBV5-1 and TRBJ2-3; without DNA, the TCRdb call of TRBD2 cannot be checked. CDR1 SGHRS and CDR2 YFSETQ come from the germline V gene. The CDR3 is 17 residues long. The CDR3 region is CASSPGLAGVYTDTQYF.

This chain connects TRBV12-3 or TRBV12-4 to TRBJ1-5; there is no DNA to check the TCRdb D call of TRBD1. This CDR3 is built from 12 residues. CDR3 in amino acids: CASGGSNQPQHF.

This chain uses TRBV6-1 with TRBJ1-1. The CDR3 is made up of 12 amino acids. In germline, CDR1 is MNHNS, CDR2 SASEGT. This CDR3 is CASIQGWTEAFF.

V and J are TRBV7-2 and TRBJ2-7; TCRdb's D gene call, TRBD2, goes unchecked for lack of DNA. Germline CDR1 reads SGHTA; CDR2 reads FQGNSA. This CDR3 has 14 amino acids. This CDR3 is CASSQRDFNYEQYF.

The J gene is TRBJ2-4, the V gene TRBV23-1; TCRdb indicates TRBD1, and absent DNA this call remains unverified. TRBV23-1 is an ORF for which the function is uncertain. CDR3 length: 14 amino acids. CDR3 region: CASSVVEAPGIQYF.

The chain employs TRBV5-1 and TRBJ1-1; the D call of TRBD1 rests on TCRdb alone, since no DNA is present to check it. Germline loops: CDR1 SGHRS, CDR2 YFSETQ. The CDR3 loop spans 11 amino acids. The CDR3 sequence: CASRGQVEAFF.

The genes are TRBV5-1 and TRBJ1-1; no DNA is available, so the TRBD1 call from TCRdb remains unchecked. The CDR3 length is 14 residues. Germline CDR1 reads SGHRS; CDR2 reads YFSETQ. This chain's CDR3 is CASSLVQGGTEAFF.